This T cell receptor beta chain comes out of a study of PD-1 blockade in mismatch repair-deficient tumors. TCRdb's copy holds only in-frame clones and misses some; the assay was immunoSEQ multiplex PCR. The sample contains about 130,000 clones, 88% of which appear only once. The CDR3 loop spans 21 amino acids. This sequence originates from an adult with mismatch repair-deficient cancer. The V call is TRBV21-1, the J call TRBJ2-2; TRBD1, as called in the table, went unchecked against the DNA. TRBV21-1 is a documented pseudogene. This specimen consisted of peripheral blood, obtained approximately 69 weeks after starting pembrolizumab. The CDR3 reads CASSPRDRDKGSAANTGELFF. The DNA for the CDR3 is TGTGCCAGCAGCCCAAGAGACAGGGACAAAGGTTCCGCCGCGAACACCGGGGAGCTGTTTTTT.